What follows are 21 T cell receptor beta chains derived from one specimen sequenced in a study of T cell responses to AZD1222 COVID-19 vaccine. Data came from immunoSEQ multiplex PCR; TCRdb stores just in-frame clones and leaves some out. The sample has some 130,000 clones, about nine tenths seen once. Sequences were derived from peripheral blood, sampled 28 days after the second AZD1222 dose. These receptors were taken from an adult who received the AZD1222 COVID-19 vaccine.

The J gene is TRBJ1-1, the V gene TRBV30; D call uncertain. The CDR3 runs to 12 residues. From germline, CDR1 is GTSNPN and CDR2 SVGIG (reference sequence). Between the trimmed V and J ends, which lost 4 bases and 1 base, there was a span of 7 bases. This chain's CDR3 is CAWNPGNTEAFF. The CDR3 nucleotides are TGTGCCTGGAACCCGGGGAACACTGAAGCTTTCTTT.

The gene calls are TRBV7-9 and TRBJ1-5; D ambiguous. V was shortened by 6 bases and J by 7 bases, with 19 bases between the two germline ends. The CDR3 extends over 15 amino acids. CDR1 SEHNR and CDR2 FQNEAQ come from the germline V gene (reference sequence). CDR3 in DNA: TGTGCCAGCAGTTCAACCGGGTTCGGGGTCCAGCCCCAGCATTTT. This encodes CASSSTGFGVQPQHF.

V usage is TRBV12-3 or TRBV12-4 and J usage is TRBJ1-2, with 8 bases matching TRBD1. The CDR3 is 13 amino acids. Unmatched junction bases numbered 3, after V lost 1 base and J lost 8 bases. CDR3 nucleotide sequence: TGTGCCAGCAGTTTAGGACAGGGGCGAGGCTACACCTTC. Its protein is CASSLGQGRGYTF.

The V and J genes are TRBV10-3 and TRBJ2-1; D remains ambiguous. The V gene lost 6 bases and the J gene lost 6 bases, with 12 bases spanning the gap. Looked up from germline, CDR1 is ENHRY and CDR2 is SYGVKD. The CDR3 consists of 13 residues. CDR3 loop: CAISSSGTNEQFF. Here the CDR3 DNA reads TGTGCCATCAGCTCCTCAGGTACCAATGAGCAGTTCTTC.

This clone is medium-sized in the sample. The chain joins TRBV9 to TRBJ1-1; D gene unclear. The CDR3 sequence is 15 residues long. V shed 0 bases and J shed 4 bases, with 13 bases lying between them. The germline V gene has CDR1 SGDLS and CDR2 YYNGEE. CDR3 DNA: TGTGCCAGCAGCGTAGATGGAGGGTTGGGCACTGAAGCTTTCTTT. Its protein is CASSVDGGLGTEAFF.

The gene calls are TRBV6-5 and TRBJ1-5; D remains unclear. The V gene lost 8 bases and the J gene lost 3 bases, with 14 bases spanning the gap. Germline assignment: CDR1 MNHEY and CDR2 SVGAGI. The CDR3 covers 14 residues. The CDR3 DNA reads TGTGCCAGCCGCGAGACCGGGAACAATCAGCCCCAGCATTTT. It encodes CASRETGNNQPQHF.

The count of this clone is one. The chain employs TRBV18 and TRBJ1-2; 8 bases are a match to TRBD1. CDR3 length equals 15 residues. Germline V gene lookup returns CDR1 KGHSH and CDR2 LQKENI. V shed 3 bases, J shed 5 bases, and the junction held 8 bases outside the gene matches. The CDR3 DNA follows: TGTGCCAGCTCACCTTATACAGGGGGGGCTTATGGCTACACCTTC. Amino acid sequence: CASSPYTGGAYGYTF.

The rearrangement uses TRBV6-5 and TRBJ2-2; D remains ambiguous. Germline V gives CDR1 MNHEY, CDR2 SVGAGI. V was cut by 11 bases and J by 1 base, with 8 bases left in between. CDR3 length equals 12 residues. Here the CDR3 reads CASTRNTGELFF. The CDR3 bases are TGTGCCTCTACCCGGAACACCGGGGAGCTGTTTTTT.

The rearrangement joins TRBV5-6 to TRBJ2-2; perhaps TRBD2 as D (7 bases). CDR1 is SGHDT, CDR2 YYEEEE, per germline. Trimming took 1 base from V and 3 from J, leaving 13 bases between them. CDR3 length equals 16 residues. CDR3 loop: CASSLTLGGDTGELFF. The CDR3 coding sequence is TGTGCCAGCAGCTTGACCTTAGGGGGGGACACCGGGGAGCTGTTTTTT.

The chain uses TRBV20-1 and TRBJ1-6; the D gene is possibly TRBD1 (6 bases). The V end lost 3 bases, the J end lost 10 bases, and 19 bases lay between the germline ends. CDR3 size: 15 residues. The germline V gene encodes CDR1 DFQATT and CDR2 SNEGSKA (reference sequence). CDR3 bases: TGCAGTGCTAGTTTCGACAGGTCCTATGGGTCACCCCTCCACTTT. Its translation is CSASFDRSYGSPLHF.

The chain uses TRBV9 and TRBJ2-2, with 9 nucleotides matching TRBD2. V lost 7 bases, J lost 4 bases, and 5 bases stayed unmatched. Germline V CDR1 and CDR2: SGDLS, YYNGEE. The CDR3 spans 14 residues. The CDR3 bases are TGTGCCAGCTCCACTAGCGGGCGCACCGGGGAGCTGTTTTTT. This sequence encodes CASSTSGRTGELFF.

The V call is TRBV9, the J call TRBJ1-1; 8 bases match TRBD1. CDR3 size: 15 residues. The V gene's germline CDR1 is SGDLS and CDR2 YYNGEE. V lost 4 bases and J lost 0; bases outside the gene matches: 5. DNA for the CDR3: TGTGCCAGCAGCCCCCGACAGGGGATGAACACTGAAGCTTTCTTT. This sequence encodes CASSPRQGMNTEAFF.

The chain couples TRBV7-3 to TRBJ2-7; D remains unclear. V gave up 5 bases and J gave up 3 bases, with 11 bases separating them. Germline lookup yields CDR1 SGHTA and CDR2 FQGTGA. The CDR3 contains 13 residues. The CDR3: CASSMTANYEQYF. The DNA of the CDR3 is TGTGCCAGCAGCATGACCGCAAACTACGAGCAGTACTTC.

V gene TRBV13 combines with J gene TRBJ2-7, with TRBD1 matching 7 bases. With V trimmed by 0 bases and J by 7 bases, 0 bases remained unmatched. The CDR3 sequence is 12 residues long. Per the germline V gene, CDR1 is PRHDT and CDR2 is FYEKMQ (reference sequence). The CDR3 region has the DNA TGTGCCAGCAGCTTAGGCAGGGGGGAGCAGTACTTC. Translation: CASSLGRGEQYF.

The V and J genes are TRBV2 and TRBJ2-5; weak D call: TRBD2 (5 bases). The germline V and J ends were trimmed by 7 bases and 5 bases, with 14 bases remaining between them. The CDR3 has 13 amino acids. Germline V gives CDR1 SNHLY, CDR2 FYNNEI. As DNA, the CDR3 is TGTGCCAGCAACCTCAAGTGGAGGGAGACCCAGTACTTC. Amino acid sequence: CASNLKWRETQYF.

The rearrangement links TRBV27 to TRBJ2-3, with 11 positions matching TRBD2. Germline CDR1 is MNHEY and CDR2 is SMNVEV (reference sequence). CDR3 length equals 19 residues. Trimming took 0 bases from V and 2 from J; bases not matched to a gene: 10. In DNA, the CDR3 is TGTGCCAGCAGTTTATCGGTTAGCGGGAGGGCGGGGATCACAGATACGCAGTATTTT. Translation: CASSLSVSGRAGITDTQYF.

This chain links TRBV4-1 with TRBJ2-6, with TRBD1 matching over 8 bases. The junction had 8 bases not matched to a gene; V was cut back by 1 base and J by 3 bases. Per the germline V gene, CDR1 is MGHRA and CDR2 is YSYEKL. The CDR3 has 18 residues. The DNA of the CDR3 is TGCGCCAGCAGCCAAGGTCGGCAGGGGGCCCGTGGGGCCAACGTCCTGACTTTC. This translates into CASSQGRQGARGANVLTF.

The chain employs TRBV29-1 and TRBJ2-1; 9 nucleotides line up with TRBD2. The CDR3 runs 14 residues. V lost 7 bases, J lost 9 bases, and 13 bases stayed unmatched. Germline V gene data show CDR1 as SQVTM and CDR2 as ANQGSEA. The DNA for the CDR3 is TGCAGCGGCGTAGCGGGAGTGAATAGGGTTGAGCAGTTCTTC. Protein sequence: CSGVAGVNRVEQFF.

CDR3 sequence (DNA): TGTGCCAGCAGTCGACTAGCGGGAGAAGATACGCAGTATTTT. The encoded protein is CASSRLAGEDTQYF. The chain recombines TRBV5-6 with TRBJ2-3; 12 bases fit TRBD2. CDR1 and CDR2 from the germline V gene are SGHDT and YYEEEE. This CDR3 is built from 14 residues. The V and J ends lost 5 bases and 5 bases, in that order; junction bases with no gene match: 3. The whole variable domain, filled in from reference TRBV5-6 and TRBJ2-3, reads DAGVTQSPTHLIKTRGQQVTLRCSPKSGHDTVSWYQQALGQGPQFIFQYYEEEERQRGNFPDRFSGHQFPNYSSELNVNALLLGDSALYLCASSRLAGEDTQYFGPGTRLTVL.

The V gene is TRBV11-2, the J gene TRBJ1-2; 9 nucleotides match TRBD1. Germline CDR1 and CDR2: SGHAT and FQNNGV. Unmatched junction bases numbered 4, after V lost 4 bases and J lost 4 bases. This CDR3 is 14 amino acids long. CDR3 residues: CASSWGTGSYGYTF. DNA of the CDR3: TGTGCCAGCAGCTGGGGGACAGGGAGCTATGGCTACACCTTC.

The J gene is TRBJ2-3, the V gene TRBV7-8; 9 nucleotides agree with TRBD2. The CDR3 spans 16 residues. Germline V gene lookup returns CDR1 SGHVS and CDR2 FQNEAQ. Trimming took 5 bases from V and 2 from J; bases not matched to a gene: 8. The CDR3 spells CASSPTRGRATDTQYF. The CDR3 DNA reads as TGTGCCAGCAGCCCAACACGCGGGAGGGCCACAGATACGCAGTATTTT. The complete variable domain, with remaining parts taken from reference TRBV7-8 and TRBJ2-3, reads GAGVSQSPRYKVAKRGQDVALRCDPISGHVSLFWYQQALGQGPEFLTYFQNEAQLDKSGLPSDRFFAERPEGSVSTLKIQRTQQEDSAVYLCASSPTRGRATDTQYFGPGTRLTVL.